This paragraph reports one TCR beta chain. The antigen this receptor binds is unknown. Base-call qualities are not available, and no considerably larger clone is one nucleotide away. The library was built by means of 5' RACE. TCRdb names NextSeq 500 as the instrument used. In the TCR library protocol, a unique molecular identifier was attached to each TCR cDNA molecule so that PCR and sequencing errors could be corrected. In the authors' own workflow: TCR identification, UMI-based error correction and CDR3 extraction were performed with Decombinator tools. Expanded TCRs were defined as those above a frequency of 2 per 1,000, corresponding to the top 1% of the tumor frequency distribution. Renyi diversity was computed with the R vegan package after each repertoire had been subsampled 100 times to 5,000 TCRs. CDR3 similarity networks were constructed using string-kernel similarity of amino acid triplets, with links drawn between CDR3s whose pairwise similarity was above 0.82. TCRdb cleaned the public reads at Q25 with fastp, built clones with MiXCR and kept in-frame beta chains. Every entry covers one CDR3 protein and lists the most common genes and DNA from its rows. These V and J calls derive from TCRdb rather than the authors' analysis. A total of 90,000 or so distinct CDR3 sequences appear in this sample, under 9% of them only once. 6.9% of the sample comes from the top ten.

The time point label corresponds to: sample taken at primary tumor resection. For TCR sequencing, whole RNA was extracted from tumor and nontumor lung tissue, or from cryopreserved PBMC samples, and no cell sorting was done. Donors were over 60 patients with early-stage, untreated non-small cell lung cancer from the lung TRACERx cohort. Patients were selected for TCR sequencing only if sufficient RNA was available from at least two tumor regions. This entry is derived from a study of spatial heterogeneity in lung cancer (dated by TCRdb to between 2018 and 2021). About the investigation overall: More beta-chain than alpha-chain transcripts were consistently detected, likely reflecting higher beta-chain transcript abundance. In the raw uncorrected reads, each unique combination of TCR and UMI appeared more than ten times on average. The study quantitatively compared TCR alpha and beta repertoires across multiple tumor regions, matched nontumor lung and blood in non-small cell lung cancer. TCR repertoire features were related to nonsynonymous mutation counts determined by whole-exome sequencing of tumor tissue. Both alpha and beta chains were TCR-sequenced in samples taken at surgery, namely 220 tumor regions, around 64 matched nontumor lung samples and 56 PBMC samples.

Here is what the overall study found, with its caveats: Ubiquitous expanded tumor TCRs were found in blood more often at tumor resection than at routine follow-up. Additional single-cell paired TCR alpha and beta sequencing was considered necessary to confirm, at a functional level, the hypothesis that regional TCRs recognize regional mutations.

V lost 4 bases and J lost 0 bases; the stretch between them is 14 bases long. The CDR3 contains 16 residues, cysteine and phenylalanine counted. The kept DNA is CDR3 alone, 48 bases in frame from the first base. CDR1 and CDR2, looked up from the germline V gene, are SGHRS and YFSETQ. The specimen was PBMCs, collected at surgery. The source of this sequence is a male donor with early-stage non-small cell lung cancer. The sequence links TRBV5-1 to TRBJ2-1; the D gene is not confidently resolved. The sequence in DNA is TGCGCCAGCAGCCTCCAGGCGGAAAGCTCCTACAATGAGCAGTTCTTC. It encodes CASSLQAESSYNEQFF.